This entry features one T cell receptor (beta chain) sequence. Its antigen is not identified. The CDR3 runs to 12 residues. With 3 bases clipped from V and 8 bases from J, the junction kept 2 bases outside the gene matches. Germline CDR1 LNHDA, CDR2 SQIVND (reference sequence). PCR used 60 Vbeta primers and 13 Jbeta primers. Sequenced by immunoSEQ multiplex PCR; TCRdb stores in-frame clones only, minus some. This table holds fewer than 200,000 clones. This sample is part of a study of cytomegalovirus exposure and HLA in healthy donors. Study-level results: Sequencing likely produced, as an artifact, a cluster of highly shared sequence variants. Whilst most TCR sequences proved rare, a subset of public TCRs occurred across many donors.

The chain links TRBV19 to TRBJ1-2; 8 bases agree with TRBD1. This receptor was taken from a man aged 25 to 40 in good health and CMV-seronegative. The sample taken for sequencing was PBMCs. The CDR3 DNA follows: TGTGCCAGTAGTATGACAGGGGAAGGCTACACCTTC. It yields the protein CASSMTGEGYTF. Full variable domain (rest looked up from reference TRBV19 and TRBJ1-2): DGGITQSPKYLFRKEGQNVTLSCEQNLNHDAMYWYRQDPGQGLRLIYYSQIVNDFQKGDIAEGYSVSREKKESFPLTVTSAQKNPTAFYLCASSMTGEGYTFGSGTRLTVV.